The 11 T cell receptor beta chains reported below all come from one sample, sequenced in a study of cytomegalovirus exposure and HLA in healthy donors. PCR amplification relied on 60 Vbeta primers (plus 13 Jbeta primers). Assay used: immunoSEQ multiplex PCR; TCRdb lists only in-frame clones, some missing. The sample has more than 200,000 clones, about 74% seen once. The specimen was PBMCs. These receptors all stem from a man in his forties or fifties in good health and CMV-seronegative.

This clone occurred once. The chain couples TRBV7-8 to TRBJ2-4, with D possibly being TRBD2 (5 bases). V lost 2 bases, J lost 2 bases, and 7 bases lay in between. Germline assignment: CDR1 SGHVS and CDR2 FQNEAQ. The CDR3 runs 14 residues. CDR3 DNA sequence: TGTGCCAGCAGCTTACCGGGATCCAAAAACATTCAGTACTTC. Amino acid sequence: CASSLPGSKNIQYF.

The chain carries TRBV28 and TRBJ2-5; 7 bases line up with TRBD1. V was clipped by 6 bases and J by 1 base; unmatched bases: 5. Germline CDR1 reads MDHEN; CDR2 reads SYDVKM. The CDR3 is 14 amino acids. The DNA for the CDR3 is TGTGCCAGCAGCCCCTCAGGGGGCCAAGAGACCCAGTACTTC. Amino acid sequence: CASSPSGGQETQYF.

The chain is built from TRBV30 and TRBJ2-1; D is perhaps TRBD2 (6 bases). Trimming shortened V by 1 base and J by 5 bases, and 15 bases separated the two germline ends. The CDR3 is 15 residues long. Germline-derived CDR1 and CDR2 are GTSNPN and SVGIG (reference sequence). The CDR3 DNA reads as TGTGCCTGGAGTGGCTGGAGGGGACGGGACAATGAGCAGTTCTTC. Translation: CAWSGWRGRDNEQFF.

The chain has TRBV9 and TRBJ2-5; weak D call: TRBD1 (5 bases). The CDR3 extends over 15 amino acids. Trimming removed 0 bases from V and 1 base from J, with 10 bases in between. Germline values: CDR1 SGDLS, CDR2 YYNGEE. The CDR3 spells CASSVDTGAQETQYF. In nucleotides, the CDR3 is TGTGCCAGCAGCGTAGATACAGGTGCCCAAGAGACCCAGTACTTC. Together with reference TRBV9 and TRBJ2-5, the CDR3 gives the full variable domain: DSGVTQTPKHLITATGQRVTLRCSPRSGDLSVYWYQQSLDQGLQFLIQYYNGEERAKGNILERFSAQQFPDLHSELNLSSLELGDSALYFCASSVDTGAQETQYFGPGTRLLVL.

This clone showed up just once. The gene calls are TRBV19 and TRBJ2-7; 7 bases match TRBD1. Germline-derived CDR1 and CDR2 are LNHDA and SQIVND (reference sequence). J gave up 3 bases and V 7 bases, and 15 bases lay outside the gene matches. The CDR3 sequence is 16 residues long. CDR3 nucleotides: TGTGCCAGTAACACCGGCCCCCGGGACAGCTTCTACGAGCAGTACTTC. This gives the protein CASNTGPRDSFYEQYF.

This clone was seen only a few times. The J gene is TRBJ2-2, the V gene TRBV5-1; D is undetermined. Per germline, CDR1 SGHRS and CDR2 YFSETQ. V was trimmed by 2 bases and J by 5 bases, leaving 19 bases between them. This CDR3 has 17 residues. The CDR3 coding sequence is TGCGCCAGCAGCTTTCGGGTCGGTCCCTCGAGGACCGGGGAGCTGTTTTTT. This sequence encodes CASSFRVGPSRTGELFF. Looking up the rest from reference TRBV5-1 and TRBJ2-2 gives the full variable domain: KAGVTQTPRYLIKTRGQQVTLSCSPISGHRSVSWYQQTPGQGLQFLFEYFSETQRNKGNFPGRFSGRQFSNSRSEMNVSTLELGDSALYLCASSFRVGPSRTGELFFGEGSRLTVL.

The genes are TRBV13 and TRBJ2-1, with 11 positions matching TRBD2. CDR1 PRHDT and CDR2 FYEKMQ come from the germline V gene (reference sequence). Trimming removed 5 bases from V and 9 bases from J; junction bases left unmatched: 3. This CDR3 spans 13 amino acids. The CDR3 protein is CASSPLAGGEQFF. CDR3 DNA: TGTGCCAGCAGCCCTCTAGCGGGGGGTGAGCAGTTCTTC.

The rearrangement links TRBV7-3 to TRBJ2-3; D is ambiguous. The germline V gene has CDR1 SGHTA and CDR2 FQGTGA. The ends were cut back, 2 bases at V and 5 bases at J, with 14 bases in the middle. This CDR3 comprises 15 residues. The CDR3 spells CASSLHPRFGDTQYF. CDR3 DNA sequence: TGTGCCAGCAGCTTACATCCGAGATTTGGAGATACGCAGTATTTT.

The chain uses TRBV7-2 and TRBJ2-3, with a weak D call TRBD2 (5 bases). Germline assignment: CDR1 SGHTA and CDR2 FQGNSA. Trimming shortened V by 6 bases and J by 2 bases, and 9 bases separated the two germline ends. The CDR3 is 13 residues long. The CDR3 here is CASRQAATDTQYF. CDR3 in DNA: TGTGCCAGCAGGCAAGCGGCCACAGATACGCAGTATTTT.

The gene calls are TRBV7-9 and TRBJ1-2, with 11 bases matching TRBD1. CDR1 and CDR2 from the germline V gene are SEHNR and FQNEAQ (reference sequence). CDR3 length equals 14 residues. The V gene end was trimmed by 6 bases and the J gene end by 6 bases; junction bases not matched to a gene: 6. CDR3 amino acids: CASRYGTGGDGYTF. The CDR3 bases are TGTGCCAGCAGATACGGGACAGGGGGAGATGGCTACACCTTC.

This chain connects TRBV7-2 to TRBJ2-5; 8 nucleotides line up with TRBD2. Germline V CDR1 and CDR2: SGHTA, FQGNSA. The V and J ends lost 2 bases and 5 bases, in that order; junction bases with no gene match: 13. The CDR3 has 17 amino acids. The CDR3 bases are TGTGCCAGCAGCTTACAGCGGGGCGGGGGGTCGGGGGAGACCCAGTACTTC. Its protein product is CASSLQRGGGSGETQYF.